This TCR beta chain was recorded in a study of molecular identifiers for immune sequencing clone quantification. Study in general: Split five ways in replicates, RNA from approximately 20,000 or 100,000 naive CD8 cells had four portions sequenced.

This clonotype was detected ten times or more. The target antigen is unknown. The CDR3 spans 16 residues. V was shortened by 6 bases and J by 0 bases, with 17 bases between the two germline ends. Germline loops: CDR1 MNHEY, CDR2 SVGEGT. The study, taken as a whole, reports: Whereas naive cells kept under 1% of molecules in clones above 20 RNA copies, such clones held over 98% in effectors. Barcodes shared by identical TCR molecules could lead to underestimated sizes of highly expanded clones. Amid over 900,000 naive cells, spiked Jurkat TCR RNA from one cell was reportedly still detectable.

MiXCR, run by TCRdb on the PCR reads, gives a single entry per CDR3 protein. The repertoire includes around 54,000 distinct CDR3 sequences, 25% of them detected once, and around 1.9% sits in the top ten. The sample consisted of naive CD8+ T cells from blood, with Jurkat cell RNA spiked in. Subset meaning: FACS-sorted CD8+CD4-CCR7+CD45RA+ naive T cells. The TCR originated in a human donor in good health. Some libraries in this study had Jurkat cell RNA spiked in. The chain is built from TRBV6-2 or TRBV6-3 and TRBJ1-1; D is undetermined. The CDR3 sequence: CASSLSLEGMNTEAFF. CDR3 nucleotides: TGTGCCAGCAGCCTCTCTTTGGAGGGAATGAACACTGAAGCTTTCTTT.